Listed here are 10 T cell receptor beta chains from one sample, sequenced in a study of Graves' ophthalmopathy and Graves' hyperthyroidism. RNA served as the template for amplifying TCR beta CDR3 regions. The workflow started with a first-round RT-PCR run with HTBI primers and then moved on to a second-round multiplex PCR. TCRdb passed the multiplex PCR reads through MiXCR, listing each CDR3 protein once. The table lists around 1,200,000 distinct CDR3 sequences, less than 45% of them singletons. The material sequenced was peripheral blood or thyroid tissue (not recorded which). These receptor sequences come from an adult man with Graves' hyperthyroidism.

The V and J genes are TRBV5-5 and TRBJ2-7; weak D call: TRBD1 (6 bases). Trimming removed 1 base at V and 4 bases at J, with 12 bases between. The CDR3 runs to 14 residues. CDR1 and CDR2 from the germline V gene are SGHKS and YYEKEE (reference sequence). The DNA for the CDR3 is TGTGCCAGCAGCTTGAGGCAACAGGGTTACGAGCAGTACTTC. It yields the protein CASSLRQQGYEQYF.

This clonotype appeared a few times. Written as DNA, the CDR3 is TGTGCCAGTAGTGAAAGCGGGCGAAGCTCCTACGAGCAGTACTTC. Translated, it gives CASSESGRSSYEQYF. The V and J genes are TRBV19 and TRBJ2-7; possible D gene TRBD2, 6 bases. The V gene's germline CDR1 is LNHDA and CDR2 SQIVND (reference sequence). The CDR3 has 15 residues. Trimming stripped 5 bases from V and 0 bases from J, with 14 bases between. The whole variable domain, remainder taken from reference TRBV19 and TRBJ2-7, is DGGITQSPKYLFRKEGQNVTLSCEQNLNHDAMYWYRQDPGQGLRLIYYSQIVNDFQKGDIAEGYSVSREKKESFPLTVTSAQKNPTAFYLCASSESGRSSYEQYFGPGTRLTVT.

In its sample, this clonotype was seen many times. The chain combines TRBV25-1 with TRBJ2-7; either TRBD1 or TRBD2 may fit D (5 bases each). The CDR3 spans 14 residues. V lost 2 bases and J 0 bases, leaving 8 bases between the germline ends. Germline loops: CDR1 MGHDK, CDR2 SYGVNS. Written as DNA, the CDR3 is TGTGCCAGCAGTGAAGGGGGAGTCTCCTACGAGCAGTACTTC. The encoded protein is CASSEGGVSYEQYF.

This clonotype has a single count. J is TRBJ2-7 and V is TRBV2; 10 bases are shared with TRBD2. Germline CDR1 and CDR2: SNHLY and FYNNEI. V lost 6 bases, J lost 7 bases, and 12 bases stayed unmatched. The CDR3 has 15 residues. CDR3 nucleotide sequence: TGTGCCAGCAGCAGCAGGGGACTAGCGAGCTATGAGCAGTACTTC. Translating gives CASSSRGLASYEQYF.

This clonotype has a count of ten or more. This chain uses TRBV6-5 with TRBJ2-5, with 7 bases fitting TRBD2. In germline, CDR1 is MNHEY, CDR2 SVGAGI. The CDR3 has 17 residues. V lost 0 bases and J lost 5; bases outside the gene matches: 12. CDR3 nucleotides: TGTGCCAGCAGTTACTCTGCCAGCGGGGTCGTGGGGGAGACCCAGTACTTC. It codes for CASSYSASGVVGETQYF.

This clonotype was found many times. This chain uses TRBV7-9 with TRBJ1-2; weak D call: TRBD1 (6 bases). V was cut by 5 bases and J by 2 bases, with 12 bases left in between. The CDR3 is made up of 14 amino acids. The germline CDR1 and CDR2 sequences are SEHNR and FQNEAQ (reference sequence). The CDR3 protein is CASSILTGNYGYTF. CDR3 coding DNA: TGTGCCAGCAGCATCCTAACAGGGAACTATGGCTACACCTTC.

The sample holds many counts of this clonotype. The junction departs from germline at one end; a sequencing error may be responsible. The chain combines TRBV7-2 with TRBJ1-6, with 7 bases that match TRBD1. In germline, CDR1 is SGHTA, CDR2 FQGNSA. The CDR3 contains 15 residues. DNA for the CDR3: TGTGCCAGCAACTTATCCAGGGGGTCGAATTCACCCCTCCACTTT. This gives the protein CASNLSRGSNSPLHF. Supplemented by reference TRBV7-2 and TRBJ1-6, the full variable domain reads GAGVSQSPSNKVTEKGKDVELRCDPISGHTALYWYRQSLGQGLEFLIYFQGNSAPDKSGLPSDRFSAERTGGSVSTLTIQRTQQEDSAVYLCASNLSRGSNSPLHFGNGTRLTVT.

This clonotype was seen ten or more times. The chain combines TRBV11-2 with TRBJ2-7; no definite D call. The V and J ends lost 2 bases and 10 bases respectively, with 15 bases between them. CDR1 and CDR2 (germline): SGHAT, FQNNGV. The length of the CDR3 is 13 residues. CDR3 bases: TGTGCCAGCAGCTTATTATCCTCCTCGAATCAGTACTTC. Translation: CASSLLSSSNQYF.

This chain links TRBV7-2 with TRBJ2-5; TRBD2 might be the D (6 bases). CDR3 length: 14 amino acids. Trimming shortened V by 1 base and J by 5 bases, and 11 bases separated the two germline ends. Germline V lookup: CDR1 SGHTA, CDR2 FQGNSA. CDR3 in amino acids: CASSLGAGYETQYF. CDR3 sequence (DNA): TGTGCCAGCAGCTTAGGGGCGGGGTATGAGACCCAGTACTTC.

The V call is TRBV19, the J call TRBJ1-5, with 8 bases aligning to TRBD1. The J segment lost 2 bases and the V segment lost 8 bases, leaving 8 bases of the junction unmatched. The CDR3 totals 15 residues. Per germline, CDR1 LNHDA and CDR2 SQIVND (reference sequence). Here the CDR3 DNA reads TGTGCCAGTGACCGACAGGGGTACGGCAATCAGCCCCAGCATTTT. Translating it yields CASDRQGYGNQPQHF.